This TCR beta chain is from a study of Ad26.COV2.S vaccination and SARS-CoV-2 variants. Study summary: Donor was one of the participants in the Ad26.COV2.S arm of the COV1001 trial. The authors gave Ad26.COV2.S intramuscularly, either once or twice 56 days apart. Study-level results: Substantial post-vaccination breadth of spike-specific CD8+ and CD4+ T cell responses was reported.

CDR3 length equals 17 residues. CDR1 is MNHNS and CDR2 is SASEGT in the germline V gene. Trimming left V 1 base short and J 2 bases short, with 18 bases between. Treatment of the sample: 15 to 20 received Ad26.COV2.S at low or high dose, single or two shots; a few received placebo; per-sample allocation not given. Each sample was drawn 63 days after the first injection (of vaccine or placebo). Recruitment in Boston yielded a donor of adult age, 18-55 years. The assay was immunoSEQ multiplex PCR, and TCRdb's table has in-frame clones only and misses some. The sample shows 300,000 to 400,000 clones, around 84% of them seen only once. On this clone: Its antigen is as yet unknown.

The chain is built from TRBV6-1 and TRBJ2-7; possibly TRBD1 for D (6 bases). This material consisted of peripheral blood, taken in a trial of Ad26.COV2.S vaccine versus placebo. This clonotype was sampled from a person between 18 and 65 years old who received the Ad26.COV2.S COVID-19 vaccine or a placebo. The CDR3 region is CASSEDTVTGYTYEQYF. The CDR3 DNA sequence: TGTGCCAGCAGTGAAGACACTGTAACAGGGTACACCTACGAGCAGTACTTC.